This T cell receptor (beta chain) stems from a study of blood T cell repertoires in COVID-19. Study in general: In each case, the material was cDNA or gDNA derived from T cells, B-cell-depleted T cells, or PBMCs.

Deletions cut 1 base from V and 1 base from J, with 5 bases between. CDR3 length: 13 amino acids. Germline V lookup: CDR1 SEHNR, CDR2 FQNEAQ (reference sequence). Data came from immunoSEQ multiplex PCR; TCRdb stores just in-frame clones and leaves some out. The data contain about 320,000 clones, 90% of them singletons. Recruitment covered about 25 US areas and drew participants whose ages spanned about 18 to 90 years. Participants in the exposed group had met a COVID-19 case in the 2 weeks before joining the study. The sequenced sample consisted of PBMCs or T cells enriched from blood (not recorded which). This rearrangement joins TRBV7-9 to TRBJ2-7; D unclear. The source of this sequence is a young woman who had been exposed to COVID-19. CDR3 sequence (DNA): TGTGCCAGCAGCTTAGACAGTTCCTACGAGCAGTACTTC. Translating gives CASSLDSSYEQYF.